Included here is one T cell receptor (beta chain) sequence, with context. The V end was cut by 1 base, the J end by 4 bases, with 7 bases between. The CDR3 length is 13 residues. Germline V gene sequence: CDR1 SGHTA, CDR2 FQGTGA. This specimen comes from a study of memory CD4+ T cells and cytomegalovirus serostatus. Overall study: Of the healthy Belgian adults, 8 to 10 were CMV seropositive and 20 to 30 seronegative.

Using immunoSEQ multiplex PCR, the repertoire was profiled, and TCRdb retains in-frame clones only, with some absent. The profile covers under 100,000 clones, with around 80% appearing a single time and roughly 0.8% taken by the ten largest. The sort gate was single viable CD3+CD4+CD8-CD45RO+ cells for memory CD4+ T cells. This chain joins TRBV7-3 and TRBJ2-5; tentative D call: TRBD1 (6 bases). This clonotype originated in an adult in good health and CMV-seronegative. The sequenced material came from memory CD4+ T cells from blood. The CDR3 sequence is CASSLNRVETQYF. The CDR3 DNA sequence: TGTGCCAGCAGCTTAAACAGGGTAGAGACCCAGTACTTC.